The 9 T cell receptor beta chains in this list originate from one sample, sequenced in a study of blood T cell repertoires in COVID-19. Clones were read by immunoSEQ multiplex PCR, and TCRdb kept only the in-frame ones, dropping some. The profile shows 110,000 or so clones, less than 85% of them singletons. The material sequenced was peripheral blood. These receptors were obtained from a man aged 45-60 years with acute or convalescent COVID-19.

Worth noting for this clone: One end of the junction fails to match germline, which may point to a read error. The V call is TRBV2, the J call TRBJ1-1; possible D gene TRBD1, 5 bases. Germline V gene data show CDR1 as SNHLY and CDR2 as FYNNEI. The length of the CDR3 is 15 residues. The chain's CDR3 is CASREGILRGTEAFF. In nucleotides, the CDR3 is TGTGCCAGCAGGGAAGGAATCCTCCGGGGGACTGAAGCTTTCTTT.

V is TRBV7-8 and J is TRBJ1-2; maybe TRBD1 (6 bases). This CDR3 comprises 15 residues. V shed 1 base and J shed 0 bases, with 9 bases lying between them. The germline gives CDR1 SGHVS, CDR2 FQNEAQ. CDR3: CASSLVQGPNYGYTF. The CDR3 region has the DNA TGTGCCAGCAGCTTAGTACAGGGCCCTAACTATGGCTACACCTTC.

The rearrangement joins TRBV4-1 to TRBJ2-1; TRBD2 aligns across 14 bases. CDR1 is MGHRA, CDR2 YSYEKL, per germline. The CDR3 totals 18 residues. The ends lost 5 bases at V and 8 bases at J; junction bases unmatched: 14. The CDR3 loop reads CASSSQQTSGGAGDEQFF. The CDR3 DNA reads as TGCGCCAGCAGCTCCCAGCAGACTAGCGGGGGGGCTGGTGATGAGCAGTTCTTC.

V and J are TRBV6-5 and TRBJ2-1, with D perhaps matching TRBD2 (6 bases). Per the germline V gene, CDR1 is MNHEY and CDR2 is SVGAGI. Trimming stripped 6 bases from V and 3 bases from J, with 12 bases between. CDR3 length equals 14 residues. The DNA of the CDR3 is TGTGCCAGCAGACCCGCGGGGCACTACAATGAGCAGTTCTTC. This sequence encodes CASRPAGHYNEQFF.

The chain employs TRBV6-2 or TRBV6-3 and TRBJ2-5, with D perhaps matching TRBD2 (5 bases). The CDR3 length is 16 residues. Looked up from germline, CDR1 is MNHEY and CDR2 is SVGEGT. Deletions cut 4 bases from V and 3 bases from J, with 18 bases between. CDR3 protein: CASSSLPLTGKETQYF. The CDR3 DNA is TGTGCCAGCAGTTCCCTTCCCCTAACGGGGAAAGAGACCCAGTACTTC.

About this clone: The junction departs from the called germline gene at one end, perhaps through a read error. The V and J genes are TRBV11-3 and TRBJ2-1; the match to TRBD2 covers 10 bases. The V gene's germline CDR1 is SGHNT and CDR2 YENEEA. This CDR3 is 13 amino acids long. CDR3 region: CASSSPSGSGVVF. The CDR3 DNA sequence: TGTGCCAGCAGCTCACCTAGCGGGAGTGGAGTTGTCTTC.

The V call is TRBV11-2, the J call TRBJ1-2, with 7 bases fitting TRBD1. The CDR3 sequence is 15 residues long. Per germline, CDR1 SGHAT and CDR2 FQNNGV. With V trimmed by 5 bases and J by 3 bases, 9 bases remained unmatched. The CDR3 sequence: CASSPRQGAYYGYTF. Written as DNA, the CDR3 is TGTGCCAGCAGCCCAAGACAGGGAGCCTACTATGGCTACACCTTC.

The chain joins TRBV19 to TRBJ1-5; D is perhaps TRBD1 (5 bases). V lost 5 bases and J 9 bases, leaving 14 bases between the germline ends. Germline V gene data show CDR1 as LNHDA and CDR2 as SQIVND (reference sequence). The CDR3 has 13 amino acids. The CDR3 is CASSLEGPAPQHF. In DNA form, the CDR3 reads TGTGCCAGTAGTCTGGAGGGGCCGGCGCCCCAGCATTTT.

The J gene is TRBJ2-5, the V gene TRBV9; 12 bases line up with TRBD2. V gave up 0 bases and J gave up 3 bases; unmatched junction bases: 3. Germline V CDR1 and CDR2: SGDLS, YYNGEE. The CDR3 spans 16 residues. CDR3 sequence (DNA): TGTGCCAGCAGCGTAGGGGCTAGCGGGGGGGAAGAGACCCAGTACTTC. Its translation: CASSVGASGGEETQYF.